This entry lists 12 T cell receptor beta chains sequenced from one sample in a study of blood T cell repertoires in COVID-19. The method was immunoSEQ multiplex PCR; TCRdb's version includes in-frame clones alone and lacks a portion of them. The data contain tens of thousands of clones, 85% to 90% of them singletons. The material sequenced was peripheral blood. The receptor source for this set is a woman between 70 and 85 years old with acute or convalescent COVID-19.

The rearrangement joins TRBV18 to TRBJ2-3; possibly TRBD1 for D (6 bases). Per germline, CDR1 KGHSH and CDR2 LQKENI. The CDR3 is 17 residues long. V lost 3 bases, J lost 4 bases, and 20 bases lay in between. The CDR3 DNA reads as TGTGCCAGCTCACCGTCGACAGGTGGCACTTCTGCAGATACGCAGTATTTT. Protein product: CASSPSTGGTSADTQYF.

The J gene is TRBJ2-1, the V gene TRBV19; no reliable D call. The CDR3 consists of 13 residues. Germline V CDR1 and CDR2: LNHDA, SQIVND (reference sequence). Trimming left V 5 bases short and J 7 bases short, with 12 bases between. The CDR3 is CASSGQVGNEQFF. CDR3 nucleotide sequence: TGTGCCAGTAGTGGCCAGGTTGGTAATGAGCAGTTCTTC.

This clone showed up just a few times. V gene TRBV6-5 combines with J gene TRBJ2-2; 8 nucleotides line up with TRBD1. Trimming cost V 6 bases and J 3 bases; bases outside gene matches: 6. The CDR3 runs 15 residues. The germline gives CDR1 MNHEY, CDR2 SVGAGI. The CDR3 spells CASRKTGDDTGELFF. CDR3 bases: TGTGCCAGCAGGAAGACAGGGGATGACACCGGGGAGCTGTTTTTT.

The rearrangement joins TRBV6-2 or TRBV6-3 to TRBJ2-1; tentative D call: TRBD2 (5 bases). V was shortened by 5 bases and J by 9 bases, with 17 bases between the two germline ends. This CDR3 contains 14 residues. Germline lookup yields CDR1 MNHEY and CDR2 SVGEGT. This chain's CDR3 is CASSQWTFTGEQFF. CDR3 DNA sequence: TGTGCCAGCAGTCAATGGACTTTCACCGGTGAGCAGTTCTTC.

The rearrangement links TRBV28 to TRBJ2-5; 8 nucleotides agree with TRBD2. The CDR3 sequence is 15 residues long. The germline gives CDR1 MDHEN, CDR2 SYDVKM. V gave up 3 bases and J gave up 1 base; unmatched junction bases: 4. The CDR3 region is CASSLGGLGQETQYF. The DNA of the CDR3 is TGTGCCAGCAGTTTGGGGGGACTAGGCCAAGAGACCCAGTACTTC.

This chain links TRBV11-2 with TRBJ1-1, with D possibly matching TRBD1 (6 bases). The CDR3 spans 15 residues. CDR1 is SGHAT and CDR2 is FQNNGV in the germline V gene. Trimming left V 0 bases short and J 6 bases short, with 14 bases between. CDR3 nucleotide sequence: TGTGCCAGCAGCTTAGATTTGGGGGCAGGGTCTGAAGCTTTCTTT. Translation gives CASSLDLGAGSEAFF.

A single count supports this clone. V and J are TRBV5-1 and TRBJ2-1; D is perhaps TRBD2 (6 bases). Trimming cost V 5 bases and J 0 bases, with 12 bases left between them. The CDR3 length is 15 residues. Germline CDR1 reads SGHRS; CDR2 reads YFSETQ. The chain's CDR3 is CASRLAPSSYNEQFF. The DNA of the CDR3 is TGCGCCAGCAGACTAGCCCCGAGCTCCTACAATGAGCAGTTCTTC. The whole variable domain, filled in from reference TRBV5-1 and TRBJ2-1, reads KAGVTQTPRYLIKTRGQQVTLSCSPISGHRSVSWYQQTPGQGLQFLFEYFSETQRNKGNFPGRFSGRQFSNSRSEMNVSTLELGDSALYLCASRLAPSSYNEQFFGPGTRLTVL.

The sample holds one count of this clone. The chain joins TRBV5-6 to TRBJ1-2, with 7 positions matching TRBD1. The V segment lost 1 base and the J segment 2 bases; nucleotides outside the gene matches: 2. Germline CDR1 reads SGHDT; CDR2 reads YYEEEE. This CDR3 has 14 residues. The CDR3 region has the DNA TGTGCCAGCAGCTTGACAGGGGCAAACTATGGCTACACCTTC. This sequence encodes CASSLTGANYGYTF. The variable domain in full, completed from reference TRBV5-6 and TRBJ1-2, reads DAGVTQSPTHLIKTRGQQVTLRCSPKSGHDTVSWYQQALGQGPQFIFQYYEEEERQRGNFPDRFSGHQFPNYSSELNVNALLLGDSALYLCASSLTGANYGYTFGSGTRLTVV.

The chain's CDR3 is CASSTILAGSTDTQYF. As DNA, the CDR3 is TGTGCCAGCAGCACTATACTAGCGGGGAGCACAGATACGCAGTATTTT. This chain connects TRBV5-4 to TRBJ2-3; 10 bases line up with TRBD2. Germline V gene lookup returns CDR1 SGHNT and CDR2 YYREEE (reference sequence). CDR3 size: 16 residues. Trimming took 4 bases from V and 0 from J; bases not matched to a gene: 5.

The rearrangement links TRBV3-1 (or the pseudogene TRBV3-2) to TRBJ2-7; D uncertain. Germline V gives CDR1 LGHDT, CDR2 YNNKEL (reference sequence). V lost 7 bases and J lost 7, with 17 bases in between. This CDR3 spans 13 amino acids. As DNA, the CDR3 is TGTGCCAGCACCGACCGTAGCTCATGGGAGCAGTACTTC. Amino acid sequence: CASTDRSSWEQYF.

The gene calls are TRBV5-8 and TRBJ2-7; tentative D call: TRBD2 (5 bases). Germline CDR1 and CDR2: SGHTS and YDEGEE. The V and J ends lost 0 bases and 5 bases respectively, with 15 bases between them. CDR3 length: 15 residues. CDR3 in amino acids: CASSLELDVVHEQYF. CDR3 in DNA: TGTGCCAGCAGCTTGGAACTAGATGTGGTCCACGAGCAGTACTTC.

This clone was counted only a few times. The chain links TRBV14 to TRBJ1-6, with D possibly being TRBD1 (5 bases). V lost 0 bases, J lost 5 bases, and 11 bases lay in between. The CDR3 covers 16 residues. CDR1 and CDR2 from the germline V gene are SGHDN and FVKESK. The CDR3: CASSQDLAGNNSPLHF. The CDR3 nucleotides read TGTGCCAGCAGCCAAGATCTCGCAGGGAATAATTCACCCCTCCACTTT. Using reference TRBV14 and TRBJ1-6 for the parts outside the CDR3, the full variable domain is EAGVTQFPSHSVIEKGQTVTLRCDPISGHDNLYWYRRVMGKEIKFLLHFVKESKQDESGMPNNRFLAERTGGTYSTLKVQPAELEDSGVYFCASSQDLAGNNSPLHFGNGTRLTVT.